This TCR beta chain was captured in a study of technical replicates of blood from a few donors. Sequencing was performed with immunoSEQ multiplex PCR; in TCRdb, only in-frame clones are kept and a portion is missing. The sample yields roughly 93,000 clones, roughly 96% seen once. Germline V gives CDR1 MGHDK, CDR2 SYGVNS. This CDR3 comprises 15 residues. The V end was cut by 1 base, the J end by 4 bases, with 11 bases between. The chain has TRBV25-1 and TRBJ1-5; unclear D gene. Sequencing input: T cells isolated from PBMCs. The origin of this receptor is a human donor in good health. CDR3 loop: CASSESVKPNQPQHF. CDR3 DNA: TGTGCCAGCAGTGAATCCGTAAAGCCTAATCAGCCCCAGCATTTT.